One and the same sample provided the 12 T cell receptor beta chains below, sequenced in a study of blood T cell repertoires in COVID-19. The table came from immunoSEQ multiplex PCR; TCRdb's copy has only in-frame clones and leaves some out. This sample has 300,000 to 350,000 clones, with approximately 91% found just once. The source material was PBMCs or T cells enriched from blood (not recorded which). The receptors were gathered from a woman aged 25 to 39 who had been exposed to COVID-19.

The count of this clone is one. The genes are TRBV6-5 and TRBJ1-2; D may be TRBD1 (6 bases). Germline CDR1 is MNHEY and CDR2 is SVGAGI. The length of the CDR3 is 15 residues. Trimming cost V 6 bases and J 0 bases, with 14 bases left between them. CDR3 nucleotide sequence: TGTGCCAGCAGGATTGGACAGAGAACTAACTATGGCTACACCTTC. This codes for CASRIGQRTNYGYTF.

The chain has TRBV7-3 and TRBJ1-1, with D perhaps TRBD1 (5 bases). CDR3 size: 15 residues. V lost 1 base, J lost 5 bases, and 14 bases lay in between. In germline, CDR1 is SGHTA, CDR2 FQGTGA. CDR3 residues: CASSLKPPGKTEAFF. The CDR3 region has the DNA TGTGCCAGCAGCTTAAAACCCCCAGGGAAAACTGAAGCTTTCTTT.

The rearrangement links TRBV12-3 or TRBV12-4 to TRBJ2-7; 7 bases fit TRBD1. This CDR3 is 12 amino acids long. The ends lost 5 bases at V and 5 bases at J; junction bases unmatched: 3. The CDR3 here is CASSPGTDEQYF. CDR3 DNA: TGTGCCAGCAGTCCCGGGACAGACGAGCAGTACTTC.

V is TRBV10-1 and J is TRBJ1-1, with 12 bases lining up with TRBD1. Germline V CDR1 and CDR2: WNHNN, SYGVQD (reference sequence). Trimming cost V 3 bases and J 3 bases; bases outside gene matches: 8. The CDR3 spans 17 residues. Here the CDR3 reads CASSDRDRGLLDTEAFF. As DNA, the CDR3 is TGCGCCAGCAGTGACCGGGACAGGGGGCTTCTGGACACTGAAGCTTTCTTT.

The chain joins TRBV7-6 to TRBJ1-2; 12 nucleotides agree with TRBD1. This CDR3 is built from 18 residues. The V segment lost 3 bases and the J segment 2 bases; nucleotides outside the gene matches: 10. Per the germline V gene, CDR1 is SGHVS and CDR2 is FNYEAQ. The CDR3 sequence: CASSLRAGTGGGNYGYTF. For the CDR3, the DNA is TGTGCCAGCAGCTTGAGGGCCGGGACAGGGGGCGGGAACTATGGCTACACCTTC.

The chain links TRBV7-9 to TRBJ2-5; possibly TRBD1 for D (6 bases). Trimming removed 5 bases at V and 5 bases at J, with 15 bases between. The CDR3 has 14 residues. Germline CDR1 SEHNR, CDR2 FQNEAQ (reference sequence). CDR3 region: CASSPGQHVETQYF. The CDR3 DNA follows: TGTGCCAGCAGCCCCGGACAGCACGTGGAGACCCAGTACTTC.

The chain has TRBV3-1 (or the pseudogene TRBV3-2) and TRBJ1-1; tentatively, D is TRBD1 (5 bases). The V gene's germline CDR1 is LGHDT and CDR2 YNNKEL (reference sequence). There are 15 residues in the CDR3. V dropped 3 bases and J dropped 3 bases, with 14 bases sitting between them. The CDR3 here is CASSQGGRGDTEAFF. Written as DNA, the CDR3 is TGTGCCAGCAGCCAGGGGGGAAGAGGGGACACTGAAGCTTTCTTT.

The V call is TRBV2, the J call TRBJ2-7, with 7 bases matching TRBD1. After removal of 7 bases from V and 3 bases from J, the junction contained 3 bases not matched to a gene. CDR3 length: 12 residues. In germline, CDR1 is SNHLY, CDR2 FYNNEI. This CDR3 reads CASIGDSYEQYF. For the CDR3, the DNA is TGTGCCAGCATAGGGGACAGCTACGAGCAGTACTTC. The whole variable domain, filled in from reference TRBV2 and TRBJ2-7, reads EPEVTQTPSHQVTQMGQEVILRCVPISNHLYFYWYRQILGQKVEFLVSFYNNEISEKSEIFDDQFSVERPDGSNFTLKIRSTKLEDSAMYFCASIGDSYEQYFGPGTRLTVT.

J is TRBJ2-3 and V is TRBV7-3; TRBD2 agrees at 12 bases. The CDR3 consists of 15 residues. The V gene end was trimmed by 5 bases and the J gene end by 3 bases; junction bases not matched to a gene: 3. Germline CDR1 and CDR2: SGHTA and FQGTGA. The CDR3 nucleotides are TGTGCCAGCAGCAGACTAGCGGGGGCGACAGATACGCAGTATTTT. The encoded protein is CASSRLAGATDTQYF. The full variable domain, with the rest looked up from reference TRBV7-3 and TRBJ2-3, is GAGVSQTPSNKVTEKGKYVELRCDPISGHTALYWYRQSLGQGPEFLIYFQGTGAADDSGLPNDRFFAVRPEGSVSTLKIQRTERGDSAVYLCASSRLAGATDTQYFGPGTRLTVL.

The rearrangement uses TRBV11-3 and TRBJ2-4; weak D call: TRBD1 (5 bases). Germline-derived CDR1 and CDR2 are SGHNT and YENEEA. This CDR3 has 13 residues. V lost 5 bases and J 5 bases, leaving 10 bases between the germline ends. The CDR3 sequence: CASSDRLENIQYF. In DNA form, the CDR3 reads TGTGCCAGCAGCGACAGATTAGAAAACATTCAGTACTTC.

This chain joins TRBV21-1 and TRBJ1-2; TRBD1, the table's D call, lacks a check against the DNA. TRBV21-1 is classified as a pseudogene. The length of the CDR3 is 17 residues. This CDR3 is CASSKALKDRGSYGYTF. CDR3 nucleotide sequence: TGTGCCAGCAGCAAAGCGCTTAAGGACAGGGGCTCGTATGGCTACACCTTC.

The chain carries TRBV20-1 and TRBJ1-2, with no clear D. V was trimmed by 3 bases and J by 8 bases, leaving 16 bases between them. The CDR3 is made up of 13 amino acids. Per the germline V gene, CDR1 is DFQATT and CDR2 is SNEGSKA (reference sequence). The CDR3 coding sequence is TGCAGTGCTAGTGACGGGAGGGTAAGGGGCTACACCTTC. This codes for CSASDGRVRGYTF.